This TCR beta chain was retrieved from a study of blood T cell repertoires in COVID-19. About the research overall: T cells, B-cell-depleted T cells, or PBMCs provided the cDNA or gDNA that served as material.

Trimming removed 5 bases from V and 5 bases from J, with 9 bases in between. Per germline, CDR1 SGHAT and CDR2 FQNNGV. The CDR3 runs to 12 residues. Only in-frame clones appear in the TCRdb table, and some are missing; sequencing was by immunoSEQ multiplex PCR. The table includes 120,000 to 150,000 clones, roughly 85% detected once. The receptor was derived from a man aged 50-59 years with acute or convalescent COVID-19. The gene calls are TRBV11-2 and TRBJ1-2; D unclear. Sequencing was carried out using peripheral blood. This chain's CDR3 is CASSQVPYGYTF. The CDR3 nucleotides read TGTGCCAGCAGCCAGGTCCCTTATGGCTACACCTTC.